A selection of T cell receptor beta chains follows, all from one sample in a study of regulatory T cells in long-lasting Graves disease. TCRdb re-called the multiplex PCR reads with MiXCR, one entry per CDR3 protein. This table has 520,000 or so distinct CDR3 sequences, approximately 12% appearing once. The same sample was also used in a study of T cells in Graves' hyperthyroidism and ophthalmopathy.

This sample comprised peripheral blood mononuclear cells (PBMCs), obtained at new diagnosis, from a patient treated with antithyroid drugs. Source of these receptors: a woman in her 30s with Graves disease. Both conserved end residues are trimmed from each CDR3. Some rows mark clone size as missing; the rest say once, few, many or name a class of expanded clone.

clone size,V gene,CDR3 protein
few,TRBV7-2,ASSLEGQGLQPQH
many,TRBV2,ASRELAGVKDTQY
many,TRBV2,ASISPQGQGIDYGYT
few,TRBV7-7,ASSLTLGGTQY
many,TRBV27,ASSFAVSYEQY
many,TRBV12-3/TRBV12-4,ASRRGPGNTIY
many,TRBV2,ASQDSTETQY
many,TRBV7-8,ASSSPRVPGGTEAF
few,TRBV4-3,ASSQHLSYEQY
.,TRBV5-1,AGSEAGVREQY
.,TRBV28,ASSFDGRWDYGYT
few,TRBV27,ASSLSGVDEQY
.,TRBV7-9,ASRILAGETNEQF
few,TRBV14,ASSQAPHFFYNEQF
.,TRBV5-1,ASSGGQGVTYEQY
many,TRBV6-1,ATRTEGYGYT
few,TRBV4-3,ASSQDWEREVPREQY
many,TRBV6-2/TRBV6-3,ASSYSGRDLSYNEQF
few,TRBV7-9,ASSSTAGTAYNEQF
once,TRBV10-2,ASRWDREFNSGNSPLH
many,TRBV12-3/TRBV12-4,ASSFKGGSADEQF
many,TRBV19,ASSRLAGVGHEQF
.,TRBV20-1,SARGGLAEYNEQF
few,TRBV6-1,ASRNGPATNEKLF
many,TRBV18,ASSPGYSGNTIY